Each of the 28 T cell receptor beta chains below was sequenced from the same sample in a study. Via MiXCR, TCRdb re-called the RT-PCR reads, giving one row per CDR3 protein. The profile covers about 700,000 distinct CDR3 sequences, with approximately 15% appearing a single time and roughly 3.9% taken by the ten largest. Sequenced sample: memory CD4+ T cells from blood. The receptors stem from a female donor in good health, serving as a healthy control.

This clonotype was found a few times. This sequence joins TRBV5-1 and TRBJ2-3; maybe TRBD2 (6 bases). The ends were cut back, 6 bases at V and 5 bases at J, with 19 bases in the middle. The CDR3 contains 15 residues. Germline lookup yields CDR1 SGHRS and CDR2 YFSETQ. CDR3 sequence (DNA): TGCGCCAGCAACCATCCGGGACTTCTTGGAGATACGCAGTATTTT. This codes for CASNHPGLLGDTQYF.

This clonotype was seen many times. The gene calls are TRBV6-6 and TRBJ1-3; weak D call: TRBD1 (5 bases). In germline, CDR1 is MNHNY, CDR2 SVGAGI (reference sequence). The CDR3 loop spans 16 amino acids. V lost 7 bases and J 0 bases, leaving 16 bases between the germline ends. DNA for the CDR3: TGTGCCAGCACCTCGACAGAGTATTCCTCTGGAAACACCATATATTTT. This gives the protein CASTSTEYSSGNTIYF.

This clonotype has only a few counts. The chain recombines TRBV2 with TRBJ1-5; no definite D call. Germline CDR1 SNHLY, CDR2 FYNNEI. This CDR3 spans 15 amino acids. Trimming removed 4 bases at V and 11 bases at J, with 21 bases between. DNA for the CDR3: TGTGCCAGCAGTGTGGTCCGGAGCCCCGGTATAGCCCAGCATTTT. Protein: CASSVVRSPGIAQHF.

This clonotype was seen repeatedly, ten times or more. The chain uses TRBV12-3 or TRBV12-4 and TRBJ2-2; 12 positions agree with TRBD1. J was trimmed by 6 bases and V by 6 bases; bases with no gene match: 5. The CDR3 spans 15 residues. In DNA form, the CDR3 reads TGTGCCAGCAGGGGACAGGGGGCGCGGGCCGGGGAGCTGTTTTTT. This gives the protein CASRGQGARAGELFF.

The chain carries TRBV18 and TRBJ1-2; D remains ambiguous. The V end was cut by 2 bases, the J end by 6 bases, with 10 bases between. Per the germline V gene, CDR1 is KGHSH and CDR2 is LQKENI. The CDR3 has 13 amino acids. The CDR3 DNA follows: TGTGCCAGCTCACCAGAACAGTTGAATGGCTACACCTTC. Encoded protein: CASSPEQLNGYTF.

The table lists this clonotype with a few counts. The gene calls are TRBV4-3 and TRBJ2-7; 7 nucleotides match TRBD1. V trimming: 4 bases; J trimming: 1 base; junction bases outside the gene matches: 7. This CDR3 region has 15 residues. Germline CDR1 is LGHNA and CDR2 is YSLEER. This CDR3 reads CASSRGTARSYEQYF. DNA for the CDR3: TGCGCCAGCAGCCGTGGGACAGCGAGATCCTACGAGCAGTACTTC.

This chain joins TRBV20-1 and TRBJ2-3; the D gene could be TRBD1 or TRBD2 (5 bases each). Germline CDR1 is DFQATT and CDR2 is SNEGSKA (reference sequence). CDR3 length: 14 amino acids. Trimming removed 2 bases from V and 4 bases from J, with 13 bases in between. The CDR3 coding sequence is TGCAGTGCTAGAAAAGGGACCACGGCAGATACGCAGTATTTT. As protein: CSARKGTTADTQYF.

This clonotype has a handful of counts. This CDR3 is CASKAGTGLVNEQFF. CDR3 nucleotide sequence: TGCGCCAGCAAAGCCGGGACAGGGTTAGTAAATGAGCAGTTCTTC. The V and J genes are TRBV5-1 and TRBJ2-1; 9 nucleotides line up with TRBD1. The germline V gene has CDR1 SGHRS and CDR2 YFSETQ. The CDR3 loop spans 15 amino acids. Trimming at V came to 6 bases and at J to 7 bases, leaving 11 bases not matched to a gene.

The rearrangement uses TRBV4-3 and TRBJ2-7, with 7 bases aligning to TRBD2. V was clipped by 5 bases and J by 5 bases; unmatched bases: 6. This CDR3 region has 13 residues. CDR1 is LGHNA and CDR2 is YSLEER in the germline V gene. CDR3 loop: CASSFGGTDEQYF. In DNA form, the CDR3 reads TGCGCCAGCAGCTTCGGGGGGACGGACGAGCAGTACTTC.

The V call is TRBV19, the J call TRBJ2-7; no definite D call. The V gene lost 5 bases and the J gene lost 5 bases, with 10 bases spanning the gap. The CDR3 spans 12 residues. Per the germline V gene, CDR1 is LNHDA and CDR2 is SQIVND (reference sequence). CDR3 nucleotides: TGTGCCAGTAGTCCTAATACCAACGAGCAGTACTTC. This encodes CASSPNTNEQYF.

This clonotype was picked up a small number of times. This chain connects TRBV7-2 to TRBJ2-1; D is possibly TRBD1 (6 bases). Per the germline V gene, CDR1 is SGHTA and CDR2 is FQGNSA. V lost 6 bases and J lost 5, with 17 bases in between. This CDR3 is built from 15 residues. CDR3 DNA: TGTGCCAGCAGGCCTAGGGGGAGCGGAAACAATGAGCAGTTCTTC. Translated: CASRPRGSGNNEQFF.

The DNA of the CDR3 is TGTGCCAGCCTGTCCTGGGGGGTCTACGAGCAGTACTTC. This codes for CASLSWGVYEQYF. This chain uses TRBV28 with TRBJ2-7, with D possibly being TRBD2 (6 bases). Germline V gene lookup returns CDR1 MDHEN and CDR2 SYDVKM. This CDR3 has 13 residues. V lost 8 bases and J 3 bases, leaving 14 bases between the germline ends.

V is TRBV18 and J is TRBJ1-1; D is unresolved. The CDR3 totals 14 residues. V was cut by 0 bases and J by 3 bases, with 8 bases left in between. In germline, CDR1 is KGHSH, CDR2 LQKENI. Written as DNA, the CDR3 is TGTGCCAGCTCACCACCGTCGGGTTACACTGAAGCTTTCTTT. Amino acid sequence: CASSPPSGYTEAFF.

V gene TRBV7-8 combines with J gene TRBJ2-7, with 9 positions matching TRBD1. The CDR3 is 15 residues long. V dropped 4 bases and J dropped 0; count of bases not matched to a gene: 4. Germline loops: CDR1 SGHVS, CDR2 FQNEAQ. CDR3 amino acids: CASSSGTGRSYEQYF. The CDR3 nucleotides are TGTGCCAGCAGCTCCGGGACAGGGCGCTCCTACGAGCAGTACTTC.

The DNA of the CDR3 is TGTGCCACCAGTGAGCCCACAGGGGGCCCTTCGGGCGAGCAGTACTTC. Its protein product is CATSEPTGGPSGEQYF. V is TRBV24-1 and J is TRBJ2-7; 9 nucleotides align to TRBD1. CDR3 size: 16 residues. V lost 4 bases to trimming and J lost 6 bases; unmatched junction nucleotides: 12. Germline values: CDR1 KGHDR, CDR2 SFDVKD.

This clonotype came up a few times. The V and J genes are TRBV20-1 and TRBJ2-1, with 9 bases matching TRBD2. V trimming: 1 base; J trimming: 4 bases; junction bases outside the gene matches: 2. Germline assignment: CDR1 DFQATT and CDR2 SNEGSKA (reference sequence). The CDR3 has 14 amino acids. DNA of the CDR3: TGCAGTGCTAGAGCTAGCGGGACTTACAATGAGCAGTTCTTC. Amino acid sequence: CSARASGTYNEQFF.

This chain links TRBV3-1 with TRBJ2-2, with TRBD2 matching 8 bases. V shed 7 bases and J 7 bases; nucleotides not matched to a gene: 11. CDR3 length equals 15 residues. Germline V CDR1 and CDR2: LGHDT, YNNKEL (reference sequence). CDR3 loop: CASTLRGGVDGELFF. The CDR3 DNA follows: TGTGCCAGCACCCTCCGGGGGGGGGTGGACGGGGAGCTGTTTTTT.

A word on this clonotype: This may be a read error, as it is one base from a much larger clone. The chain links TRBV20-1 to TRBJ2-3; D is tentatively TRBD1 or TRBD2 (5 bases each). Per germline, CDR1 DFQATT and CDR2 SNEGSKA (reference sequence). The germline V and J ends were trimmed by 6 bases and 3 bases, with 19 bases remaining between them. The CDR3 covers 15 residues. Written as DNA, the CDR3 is TGCAGTGCAAAGGGACCCACCGCGGCGACAGATACGCAGTATTTT. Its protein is CSAKGPTAATDTQYF.

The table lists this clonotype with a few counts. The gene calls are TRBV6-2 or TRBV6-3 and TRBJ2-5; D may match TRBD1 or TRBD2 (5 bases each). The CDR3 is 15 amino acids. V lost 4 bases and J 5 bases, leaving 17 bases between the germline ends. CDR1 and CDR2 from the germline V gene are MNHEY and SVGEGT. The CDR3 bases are TGTGCCAGCAGTTTGGGACGGGGAAGGGCTGAGACCCAGTACTTC. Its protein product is CASSLGRGRAETQYF.

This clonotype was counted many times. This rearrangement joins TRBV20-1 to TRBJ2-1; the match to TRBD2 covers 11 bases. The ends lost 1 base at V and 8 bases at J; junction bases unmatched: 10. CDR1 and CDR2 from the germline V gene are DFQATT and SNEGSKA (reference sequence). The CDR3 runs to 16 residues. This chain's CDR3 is CSARALLAGVVDEQFF. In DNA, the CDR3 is TGCAGTGCTAGAGCATTACTAGCGGGAGTCGTCGATGAGCAGTTCTTC.

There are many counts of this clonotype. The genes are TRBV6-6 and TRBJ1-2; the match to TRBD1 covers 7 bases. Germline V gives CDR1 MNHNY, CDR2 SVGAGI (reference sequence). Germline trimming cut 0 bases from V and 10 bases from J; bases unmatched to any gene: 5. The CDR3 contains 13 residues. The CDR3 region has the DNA TGTGCCAGCAGTTACTCCCGGACAGGCGACTACACCTTC. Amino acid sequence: CASSYSRTGDYTF.

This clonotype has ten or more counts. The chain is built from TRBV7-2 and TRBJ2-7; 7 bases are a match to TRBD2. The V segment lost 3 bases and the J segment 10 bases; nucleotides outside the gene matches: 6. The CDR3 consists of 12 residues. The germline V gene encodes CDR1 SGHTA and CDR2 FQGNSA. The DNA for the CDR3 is TGTGCCAGCAGCTTCGGACTAGATCGCCAGTACTTC. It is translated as CASSFGLDRQYF.

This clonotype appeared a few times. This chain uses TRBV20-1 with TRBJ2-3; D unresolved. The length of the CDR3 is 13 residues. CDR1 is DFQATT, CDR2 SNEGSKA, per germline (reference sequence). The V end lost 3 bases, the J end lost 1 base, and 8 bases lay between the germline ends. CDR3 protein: CSASNLGTDTQYF. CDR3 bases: TGCAGTGCTAGTAACCTTGGCACAGATACGCAGTATTTT.

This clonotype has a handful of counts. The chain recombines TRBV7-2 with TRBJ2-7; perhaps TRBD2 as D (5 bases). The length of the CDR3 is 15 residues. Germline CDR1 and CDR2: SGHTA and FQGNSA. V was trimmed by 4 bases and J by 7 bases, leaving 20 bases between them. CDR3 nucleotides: TGTGCCAGCAGCTGGACTTCCGGGCCCCCTGGTGAGCAGTACTTC. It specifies CASSWTSGPPGEQYF.

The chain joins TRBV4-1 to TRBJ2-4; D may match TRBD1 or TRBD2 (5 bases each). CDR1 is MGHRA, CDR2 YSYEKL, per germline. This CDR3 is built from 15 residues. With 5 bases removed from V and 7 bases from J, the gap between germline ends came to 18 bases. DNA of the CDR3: TGCGCCAGCAGCAAGCAGATTACGGGGCTGAACATTCAGTACTTC. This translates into CASSKQITGLNIQYF.

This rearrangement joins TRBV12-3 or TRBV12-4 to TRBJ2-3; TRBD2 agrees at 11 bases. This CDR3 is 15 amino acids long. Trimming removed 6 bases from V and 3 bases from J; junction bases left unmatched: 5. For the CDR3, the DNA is TGTGCCAGCAGGCAGACTAGCGGGAAAACAGATACGCAGTATTTT. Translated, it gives CASRQTSGKTDTQYF.

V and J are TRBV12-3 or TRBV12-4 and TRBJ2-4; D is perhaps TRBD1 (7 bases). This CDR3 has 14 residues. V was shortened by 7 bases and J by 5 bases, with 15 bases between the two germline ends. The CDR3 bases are TGTGCCAGCACCGCAGGGGGGCTTGAAAACATTCAGTACTTC. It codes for CASTAGGLENIQYF.

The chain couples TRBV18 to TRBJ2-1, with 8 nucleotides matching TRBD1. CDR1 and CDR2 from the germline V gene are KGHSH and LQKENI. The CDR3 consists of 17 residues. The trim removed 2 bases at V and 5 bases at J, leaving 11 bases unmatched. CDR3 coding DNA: TGTGCCAGCTCACCAGAGCTAGGACAGGGTGTGAACAATGAGCAGTTCTTC. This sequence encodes CASSPELGQGVNNEQFF.